This T cell receptor (beta chain) was recovered during a study of CD8 T cells in ankylosing spondylitis. Study observations and caveats: The disease-linked clones had a CD8+ phenotype and low blood frequencies. Past studies reported some motif variants in reactive arthritis synovial fluid and blood. Significantly higher representation of disease-linked clones was reported for matched ankylosing spondylitis synovial fluid.

This clonotype was seen a handful of times. Its antigen is currently unknown. For TCR beta, libraries came from quantitative 5'-RACE with molecular barcodes. MiXCR, run by TCRdb on the 5' RACE reads, gives a single entry per CDR3 protein. The sample holds 120,000 or so distinct CDR3 sequences, roughly an eighth seen once. This CDR3 has 15 amino acids. Germline V gene data show CDR1 as SGDLS and CDR2 as YYNGEE. The junction had 7 bases not matched to a gene; V was cut back by 4 bases and J by 7 bases. The sample taken for sequencing was blood, either unsorted or a sorted T cell fraction (not recorded which). The J gene is TRBJ2-3, the V gene TRBV9; 12 bases are a match to TRBD2. The source is a female donor with ankylosing spondylitis or in good health (not recorded which). As DNA, the CDR3 is TGTGCCAGCAGCCCCACTAGCGGGGGGCACCATACGCAGTATTTT. It is translated as CASSPTSGGHHTQYF.